This is a list of T cell receptor beta chains from one sample in a study of cytotoxic CD8 clonotypes in ibrutinib-treated CLL. Some clones are missing from TCRdb's copy, which holds only in-frame ones; the method was immunoSEQ multiplex PCR. The table records 150,000 or so clones, under 85% of them present only once. The input for sequencing was PBMCs, taken after 24 months of ibrutinib treatment. The receptors derive from a human donor with chronic lymphocytic leukemia. Both conserved end residues are trimmed from each CDR3.

j_gene: TRBJ1-2
v_gene: TRBV6-6
CDR3aa: ASSYSSIEGYT

j_gene: TRBJ1-3
v_gene: TRBV6-1
CDR3aa: ASSGRGGNTIY

j_gene: TRBJ1-1
v_gene: TRBV6-1
CDR3aa: ASSEAGITEAF

j_gene: TRBJ1-1
v_gene: TRBV5-1
CDR3aa: ASSPDGLLNTEAF

j_gene: TRBJ1-2
v_gene: TRBV19
CDR3aa: ASSILPSTGIDGYT

j_gene: TRBJ2-7
v_gene: TRBV5-5
CDR3aa: ASRFGQGEYEQY

j_gene: TRBJ1-5
v_gene: TRBV18
CDR3aa: ASSGDRGNQPQH

j_gene: TRBJ2-7
v_gene: TRBV27
CDR3aa: ASSSLTWTGTPREQY

j_gene: TRBJ1-5
v_gene: TRBV6-1
CDR3aa: ASSETRTGGFQPQH

j_gene: TRBJ1-5
v_gene: TRBV15
CDR3aa: ATSRDLTFHQPQH